The clone carrying this TCR beta chain was detected a few times. The sample belongs to a study of T-cell reconstitution after alpha-beta-depleted transplantation in children. V lost 3 bases, J lost 7 bases, and 12 bases lay in between. The CDR3 extends over 13 amino acids. The TCRbeta library incorporated unique molecular identifiers. TCRdb independently ran MiXCR on the PCR reads; one entry per CDR3 protein. The table includes around 400,000 distinct CDR3 sequences, 9.5% to 13% detected once. The sequence derives from a human donor who donated a stem cell graft to a child with acute myeloid leukemia. The sequencing used PBMCs from the stem cell graft donor, collected from the stem cell graft. The chain links TRBV12-3 or TRBV12-4 to TRBJ1-2; no firm D call. The CDR3 loop reads CASSFFWDSGYTF. The CDR3 DNA reads as TGTGCCAGCAGTTTTTTTTGGGATAGTGGCTACACCTTC.